The clone carrying this T cell receptor beta chain was seen a few times. The protocol was immunoSEQ multiplex PCR, while the TCRdb copy is restricted to in-frame clones and leaves out a portion. The sample shows roughly 380,000 clones, about 90% of them seen only once. Enrolled through a virtual design, the participants were between roughly 18 and 90 years of age and came from 24 US areas. This record belongs to a study of blood T cell repertoires in COVID-19. Study-level background: Acute and convalescent COVID-19 samples came from the United States, Italy and Spain.

The sample comprised PBMCs or T cells enriched from blood (not recorded which). The clonotype comes from a woman in her 30s who had recovered from COVID-19.

This chain's CDR3 is CASSLVPDSPLHF. CDR3 nucleotides: TGTGCCAGCAGCTTAGTTCCGGATTCACCCCTCCACTTT. The chain combines TRBV7-9 with TRBJ1-6; D unclear. Germline V CDR1 and CDR2: SEHNR, FQNEAQ (reference sequence). This CDR3 comprises 13 residues. V gave up 1 base and J gave up 8 bases, with 6 bases separating them.